The rows below give T cell receptor beta chains drawn from one sample of a study of blood T cell repertoires in COVID-19. Data came from immunoSEQ multiplex PCR; TCRdb stores just in-frame clones and leaves some out. The sample has 150,000 to 200,000 clones, around nine tenths seen once. Sequencing was performed on peripheral blood. These receptors originate from a man between 65 and 85 years old with acute or convalescent COVID-19. The CDR3 runs from the conserved cysteine through the conserved F or W. A D gene is named only where the DNA matches it firmly. Part of the rows lack a size; the others show once, few, many or a class for expanded clones.

J gene | V gene | D gene | clone size | CDR3 protein | CDR3 DNA
TRBJ2-2 | TRBV25-1 | TRBD1 | few | CASSIRDRVNTGELFF | TGTGCCAGCAGTATCCGGGACAGGGTAAACACCGGGGAGCTGTTTTTT
TRBJ2-2 | TRBV24-1 | . | . | CATSDSSDRYTGELFF | TGTGCCACCAGTGATTCCTCGGACAGATACACCGGGGAGCTGTTTTTT
TRBJ2-3 | TRBV5-1 | . | . | CASSPDSGADTQYF | TGCGCCAGCAGCCCCGACTCCGGGGCAGATACGCAGTATTTT
TRBJ2-5 | TRBV6-5 | TRBD1 | once | CASSRDRQQETQYF | TGTGCCAGCAGTAGGGACAGGCAACAAGAGACCCAGTACTTC
TRBJ2-2 | TRBV5-6 | TRBD2 | . | CASSKLGTSGRGGELFF | TGTGCCAGCAGCAAGCTAGGGACTAGCGGGAGAGGCGGGGAGCTGTTTTTT
TRBJ1-2 | TRBV29-1 | . | few | CSVAWGGADYGYTF | TGCAGCGTTGCTTGGGGGGGCGCGGACTATGGCTACACCTTC
TRBJ1-6 | TRBV14 | . | . | CASSQVQGAYNSPLHF | TGTGCCAGCAGCCAAGTACAGGGAGCCTATAATTCACCCCTCCACTTT
TRBJ1-4 | TRBV25-1 | . | . | CASSDGGAGEKLFF | TGTGCCAGCAGTGATGGGGGGGCGGGTGAAAAACTGTTTTTT
TRBJ1-6 | TRBV25-1 | TRBD1 | . | CASSGQGPSPLHF | TGTGCCAGCAGTGGACAGGGACCTTCACCCCTCCACTTT
TRBJ2-2 | TRBV27 | . | . | CASGLHGGELFF | TGTGCCAGCGGCCTCCATGGCGGGGAGCTGTTTTTT
TRBJ2-4 | TRBV27 | . | . | CASSLVQGTNIQYF | TGTGCCAGCAGTTTAGTTCAGGGGACGAACATTCAGTACTTC
TRBJ2-1 | TRBV11-3 | TRBD2 | . | CASSFERGGRGEQFF | TGTGCCAGCAGCTTCGAGCGGGGGGGTCGGGGTGAGCAGTTCTTC
TRBJ2-3 | TRBV2 | TRBD1 | . | CASIVGGGTDTQYF | TGTGCCAGCATCGTAGGGGGCGGCACAGATACGCAGTATTTT
TRBJ2-6 | TRBV4-1 | . | . | CASSPPRGVGANVLTF | TGCGCCAGCAGCCCACCCAGGGGGGTAGGGGCCAACGTCCTGACTTTC
TRBJ1-2 | TRBV10-3 | . | few | CAISPTENYGYTF | TGTGCCATCAGTCCGACAGAGAACTATGGCTACACCTTC
TRBJ2-5 | TRBV9 | . | . | CASSTLGGETQYF | TGTGCCAGCAGCACCCTTGGGGGGGAGACCCAGTACTTC
TRBJ1-2 | TRBV30 | . | . | CAWSVSDFNGYTF | TGTGCCTGGAGTGTGTCAGACTTTAATGGCTACACCTTC
TRBJ2-7 | TRBV7-2 | TRBD2 | . | CASSPQAGGNYEQYF | TGTGCCAGCAGCCCCCAAGCGGGGGGGAACTACGAGCAGTACTTC
TRBJ2-3 | TRBV10-3 | TRBD2 | . | CASQGGTTTDTQYF | TGTGCCTCCCAGGGTGGGACTACCACAGATACGCAGTATTTT
TRBJ2-3 | TRBV9 | TRBD1 | . | CASSVVQGFTDTQYF | TGTGCCAGCAGCGTAGTACAGGGGTTCACAGATACGCAGTATTTT
TRBJ1-2 | TRBV3-1/TRBV3-2 | . | . | CASSQDIYFLIRAGHYGYTF | TGTGCCAGCAGCCAAGATATCTACTTTTTGATCAGGGCAGGGCACTATGGCTACACCTTC
TRBJ2-3 | TRBV7-8 | . | . | CASSPARLTGTDTQYF | TGTGCCAGCAGCCCGGCTAGACTCACGGGCACAGATACGCAGTATTTT
TRBJ2-6 | TRBV9 | . | . | CASSSSVSGANVLTF | TGTGCCAGCAGCTCCAGCGTCTCTGGGGCCAACGTCCTGACTTTC
TRBJ2-3 | TRBV29-1 | . | . | CSALGAPRPDTQYF | TGCAGCGCCCTGGGGGCCCCGAGGCCAGATACGCAGTATTTT
TRBJ1-3 | TRBV6-5 | . | . | CASTRGSVGNTIYF | TGTGCCAGCACCAGGGGCTCGGTTGGAAACACCATATATTTT
TRBJ2-5 | TRBV5-1 | . | . | CASGRGLQETQYF | TGCGCCAGCGGGCGGGGATTACAAGAGACCCAGTACTTC
TRBJ2-2 | TRBV7-3 | . | . | CASSPTPSTGELFF | TGTGCCAGCAGTCCAACCCCGAGCACCGGGGAGCTGTTTTTT
TRBJ1-2 | TRBV11-2 | . | . | CASSPPPHLLGYTF | TGTGCCAGCAGCCCGCCCCCACACCTTTTAGGCTACACCTTC
TRBJ2-5 | TRBV12-3/TRBV12-4 | TRBD1 | . | CASTATGGETQYF | TGTGCCAGCACCGCAACAGGGGGAGAGACCCAGTACTTC